This TCR beta chain originates from a study of identical twins. Notes on the study in general: Fewer insertions were carried by abundant cord blood beta clonotypes, but none was seen in memory repertoires. Out-of-frame alpha sequences that twins shared showed excess low generation probability.

TCRdb used MiXCR to reprocess the 5' RACE reads, holding one entry per CDR3 protein. The data show nearly 900,000 distinct CDR3 sequences, with about 12% seen just once and around 1.6% held by the top ten. V dropped 5 bases and J dropped 2 bases, with 13 bases sitting between them. CDR1 is MDHEN, CDR2 SYDVKM, per germline. CDR3 length equals 14 residues. On this clonotype itself: Its antigen remains unknown.

These data were likewise used in another study, on yellow fever vaccine responses in identical twins.

The chain couples TRBV28 to TRBJ2-7; D is unclear. The clonotype comes from a woman aged 18 to 35 in good health. Sample: PBMCs. CDR3 in amino acids: CASSNPIGTYEQYV. The CDR3 nucleotides read TGTGCCAGCAGTAACCCCATCGGAACCTACGAGCAGTACGTC.